The rows below give T cell receptor beta chains drawn from one sample of a study of CD8 T cells in ankylosing spondylitis. TCRdb ran MiXCR on the 5' RACE reads and lists one entry per CDR3 protein. The sample lists around 220,000 distinct CDR3 sequences, 15% to 20% occurring once. The specimen sequenced was blood, either unsorted or a sorted T cell fraction (not recorded which). The receptors were sampled from a male donor with ankylosing spondylitis. Each CDR3 is given with its conserved first and last residue. The D gene is left open where the match is weak. Clone size, where shown, is once, few, many, or a class for clones that have expanded.

clone_size	d_call	j_call	v_call	cdr3_aa	cdr3_nt
-	-	TRBJ1-1	TRBV6-6	CASSYIASEAFF	TGTGCCAGCAGTTACATAGCGAGTGAAGCTTTCTTT
-	-	TRBJ1-1	TRBV14	CASSQGSNTEAFF	TGTGCCAGCAGCCAAGGTTCGAACACTGAAGCTTTCTTT
-	-	TRBJ2-4	TRBV11-2	CASSSWAKNIQYF	TGTGCCAGCAGCTCGTGGGCCAAAAACATTCAGTACTTC
-	TRBD1	TRBJ2-2	TRBV5-1	CASSARTGDTGELFF	TGCGCCAGCAGCGCGCGGACAGGGGACACCGGGGAGCTGTTTTTT
-	-	TRBJ1-2	TRBV7-8	CASSVDSGPSYGYTF	TGTGCCAGCAGCGTCGACTCCGGGCCCTCGTATGGCTACACCTTC
-	TRBD1	TRBJ2-3	TRBV3-1	CASSPDRGVEDTQYF	TGTGCCAGCAGCCCGGACAGGGGCGTTGAGGATACGCAGTATTTT
-	TRBD1	TRBJ2-1	TRBV5-5	CASSPTGHPYNEQFF	TGTGCCAGCAGCCCGACAGGGCATCCCTACAATGAGCAGTTCTTC
-	-	TRBJ2-1	TRBV29-1	CSVEGETYNEQFF	TGCAGCGTTGAAGGTGAAACCTACAATGAGCAGTTCTTC
once	TRBD1	TRBJ2-1	TRBV5-1	CASSRQGVEQF	TGCGCCAGCAGCCGACAGGGTGTTGAGCAGTTC
-	TRBD1	TRBJ2-5	TRBV12-3/TRBV12-4	CASSSQGPGPQYF	TGTGCCAGCAGTTCACAGGGGCCGGGGCCCCAGTACTTC
-	TRBD2	TRBJ2-3	TRBV20-1	CSAHDGTSGGDTQYF	TGCAGTGCGCACGACGGGACTAGCGGGGGAGATACGCAGTATTTT
-	TRBD1	TRBJ1-5	TRBV6-1	CASSDRGLEQPQHF	TGTGCCAGCAGCGACAGGGGGCTAGAGCAGCCCCAGCATTTT
few	TRBD1	TRBJ1-4	TRBV7-6	CASSPDREDEKLFF	TGTGCCAGCAGTCCAGACAGGGAAGATGAAAAACTGTTTTTT
-	-	TRBJ1-2	TRBV27	CASRGGGVSEKGYTF	TGTGCCAGCAGGGGAGGGGGGGTATCGGAAAAAGGCTACACCTTC
many	-	TRBJ1-2	TRBV21-1	CASRPGTGGLCNYGYTF	TGTGCCAGCAGGCCCGGGACAGGGGGCCTCTGCAACTATGGCTACACCTTC
-	-	TRBJ1-2	TRBV12-3/TRBV12-4	CAPLRGPGSNYGYTF	TGTGCCCCCCTGAGGGGCCCCGGCTCCAACTATGGCTACACCTTC
-	-	TRBJ1-2	TRBV2	CASSQGSGYGYTF	TGTGCCAGCAGTCAGGGGTCCGGGTATGGCTACACCTTC
many	-	TRBJ2-1	TRBV12-3/TRBV12-4	CASTGTLAYNEQFF	TGTGCCAGCACGGGGACCCTAGCGTACAATGAGCAGTTCTTC
-	-	TRBJ1-5	TRBV4-3	CASSQDLSRNQPQHF	TGCGCCAGCAGCCAAGATCTCTCGCGCAATCAGCCCCAGCATTTT
-	TRBD2	TRBJ2-3	TRBV15	CATSSNPLKLAGGSDTQYF	TGTGCCACCAGCAGTAACCCCTTAAAACTAGCGGGAGGTTCAGATACGCAGTATTTT
-	-	TRBJ1-1	TRBV19	CASSMGMNTEAFF	TGTGCCAGTAGTATGGGGATGAACACTGAAGCTTTCTTT
-	-	TRBJ2-7	TRBV20-1	CSARDLAGLSYEQYF	TGCAGTGCTAGAGATTTGGCAGGCCTCTCCTACGAGCAGTACTTC
few	-	TRBJ1-4	TRBV11-2	CASSPGADLRWEKLFF	TGTGCCAGCAGCCCAGGTGCCGACTTACGCTGGGAAAAACTGTTTTTT
few	TRBD2	TRBJ2-7	TRBV29-1	CSVVLAGWEQYF	TGCAGCGTTGTTTTAGCGGGGTGGGAGCAGTACTTC
-	-	TRBJ1-2	TRBV12-3/TRBV12-4	CASSPFAGDYGYTF	TGTGCCAGCAGCCCCTTCGCAGGGGACTATGGCTACACCTTC